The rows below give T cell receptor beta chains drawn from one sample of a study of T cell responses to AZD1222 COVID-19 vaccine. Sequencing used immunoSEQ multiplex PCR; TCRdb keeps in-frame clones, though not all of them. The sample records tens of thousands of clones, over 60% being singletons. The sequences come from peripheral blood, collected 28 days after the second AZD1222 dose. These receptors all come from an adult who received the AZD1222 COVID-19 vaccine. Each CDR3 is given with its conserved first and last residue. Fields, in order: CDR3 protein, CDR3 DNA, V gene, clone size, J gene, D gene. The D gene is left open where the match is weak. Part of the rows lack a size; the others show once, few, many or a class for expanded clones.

CDR3 protein: CASSFNSYNEQFF; CDR3 DNA: TGTGCCAGCAGTTTTAACAGCTACAATGAGCAGTTCTTC; V gene: TRBV12-3/TRBV12-4; clone size: .; J gene: TRBJ2-1; D gene: .
CDR3 protein: CASSFGGGEGFTQYF; CDR3 DNA: TGTGCCAGCAGTTTCGGCGGAGGTGAAGGTTTTACGCAGTATTTT; V gene: TRBV7-6; clone size: .; J gene: TRBJ2-3; D gene: .
CDR3 protein: CASSQSDQPQHF; CDR3 DNA: TGTGCCAGCAGCCAAAGCGACCAGCCCCAGCATTTT; V gene: TRBV12-3/TRBV12-4; clone size: .; J gene: TRBJ1-5; D gene: .
CDR3 protein: CASFRVGGNTEAFF; CDR3 DNA: TGTGCCAGCTTCCGCGTGGGGGGGAACACTGAAGCTTTCTTT; V gene: TRBV5-8; clone size: .; J gene: TRBJ1-1; D gene: .
CDR3 protein: CASSRRDTGELFF; CDR3 DNA: TGCGCCAGCAGCCGCAGGGACACCGGGGAGCTGTTTTTT; V gene: TRBV5-1; clone size: .; J gene: TRBJ2-2; D gene: .
CDR3 protein: CASSFGEVKRYGYTF; CDR3 DNA: TGTGCCAGCAGCTTCGGAGAGGTCAAGCGCTATGGCTACACCTTC; V gene: TRBV5-6; clone size: .; J gene: TRBJ1-2; D gene: .
CDR3 protein: CASSQLGLAVTGELFF; CDR3 DNA: TGTGCCAGCAGCCAATTAGGACTAGCGGTCACCGGGGAGCTGTTTTTT; V gene: TRBV4-2; clone size: .; J gene: TRBJ2-2; D gene: TRBD2
CDR3 protein: CASSEGRLNTEAFF; CDR3 DNA: TGTGCCAGCAGCGAGGGCAGGTTGAACACTGAAGCTTTCTTT; V gene: TRBV7-9; clone size: .; J gene: TRBJ1-1; D gene: .
CDR3 protein: CASSLRIGTGVNEQFF; CDR3 DNA: TGTGCCAGCAGCTTACGTATAGGGACAGGGGTCAATGAGCAGTTCTTC; V gene: TRBV11-3; clone size: .; J gene: TRBJ2-1; D gene: TRBD1
CDR3 protein: CASSLSGGSPLHF; CDR3 DNA: TGCGCCAGCAGCTTGAGTGGCGGTTCACCCCTCCACTTT; V gene: TRBV4-3; clone size: few; J gene: TRBJ1-6; D gene: .
CDR3 protein: CASSRTGGHETQYF; CDR3 DNA: TGTGCCAGCAGTCGCACAGGGGGCCATGAGACCCAGTACTTC; V gene: TRBV7-9; clone size: once; J gene: TRBJ2-5; D gene: TRBD1
CDR3 protein: CASSRSSYEQYF; CDR3 DNA: TGTGCCAGCAGCAGGAGCTCCTACGAGCAGTACTTC; V gene: TRBV6-5; clone size: .; J gene: TRBJ2-7; D gene: .
CDR3 protein: CASSLQTGYNQPQHF; CDR3 DNA: TGTGCCAGCAGTTTACAAACAGGGTACAATCAGCCCCAGCATTTT; V gene: TRBV28; clone size: .; J gene: TRBJ1-5; D gene: .
CDR3 protein: CASSKKNGNSGANVLTF; CDR3 DNA: TGTGCCAGCAGCAAAAAGAACGGTAACTCTGGGGCCAACGTCCTGACTTTC; V gene: TRBV21-1; clone size: .; J gene: TRBJ2-6; D gene: .
CDR3 protein: CASSYYGGGGTDTQYF; CDR3 DNA: TGTGCCAGCAGTTACTACGGGGGAGGGGGCACAGATACGCAGTATTTT; V gene: TRBV6-5; clone size: .; J gene: TRBJ2-3; D gene: TRBD2
CDR3 protein: CASSFGENTEAFF; CDR3 DNA: TGTGCCAGCAGCTTCGGTGAGAACACTGAAGCTTTCTTT; V gene: TRBV7-3; clone size: few; J gene: TRBJ1-1; D gene: .
CDR3 protein: CASRPGAGELFF; CDR3 DNA: TGCGCCAGCAGGCCCGGGGCCGGGGAGCTGTTTTTT; V gene: TRBV10-1; clone size: .; J gene: TRBJ2-2; D gene: .
CDR3 protein: CASSQDGGEGNTIYF; CDR3 DNA: TGTGCCAGCAGCCAAGATGGGGGGGAAGGAAACACCATATATTTT; V gene: TRBV4-2; clone size: once; J gene: TRBJ1-3; D gene: .
CDR3 protein: CASSYGIRMNTEAFF; CDR3 DNA: TGTGCCAGCAGTTACGGGATTCGCATGAACACTGAAGCTTTCTTT; V gene: TRBV6-5; clone size: .; J gene: TRBJ1-1; D gene: .
CDR3 protein: CASSLENQLGGYTF; CDR3 DNA: TGTGCCAGCAGCTTAGAGAATCAACTCGGCGGCTACACCTTC; V gene: TRBV7-9; clone size: .; J gene: TRBJ1-2; D gene: .
CDR3 protein: CASSYTGQGKSPLHF; CDR3 DNA: TGTGCCAGCAGTTACACAGGGCAAGGAAAATCACCCCTCCACTTT; V gene: TRBV6-5; clone size: once; J gene: TRBJ1-6; D gene: .
CDR3 protein: CASSQEIDAFNEKLFF; CDR3 DNA: TGTGCCAGCAGCCAAGAAATTGATGCCTTTAATGAAAAACTGTTTTTT; V gene: TRBV3-1/TRBV3-2; clone size: .; J gene: TRBJ1-4; D gene: .
CDR3 protein: CATRIPGQGTDTQYF; CDR3 DNA: TGTGCCACCAGGATTCCGGGACAGGGCACAGATACGCAGTATTTT; V gene: TRBV15; clone size: .; J gene: TRBJ2-3; D gene: TRBD1
CDR3 protein: CASSASSGQNGNTIYF; CDR3 DNA: TGTGCCAGCAGCGCCTCCTCGGGACAGAATGGAAACACCATATATTTT; V gene: TRBV9; clone size: .; J gene: TRBJ1-3; D gene: TRBD1
CDR3 protein: CASSSGLARSSGETQYF; CDR3 DNA: TGTGCCAGCAGCTCGGGACTAGCTAGGAGTTCCGGCGAGACCCAGTACTTC; V gene: TRBV7-8; clone size: .; J gene: TRBJ2-5; D gene: TRBD2
CDR3 protein: CASSLDGQPQHF; CDR3 DNA: TGTGCCAGCAGCTTAGACGGTCAGCCCCAGCATTTT; V gene: TRBV7-2; clone size: .; J gene: TRBJ1-5; D gene: .
CDR3 protein: CASSRYLQVGGAWFF; CDR3 DNA: TGTGCCAGCAGCCGCTACCTCCAGGTCGGGGGGGCTTGGTTCTTC; V gene: TRBV3-1/TRBV3-2; clone size: .; J gene: TRBJ2-1; D gene: TRBD2
CDR3 protein: CAIGQPYEQYF; CDR3 DNA: TGTGCCATCGGACAGCCATACGAGCAGTACTTC; V gene: TRBV10-3; clone size: .; J gene: TRBJ2-7; D gene: .
CDR3 protein: CAWSRGPNYGYTF; CDR3 DNA: TGTGCCTGGAGCCGGGGGCCGAACTATGGCTACACCTTC; V gene: TRBV30; clone size: .; J gene: TRBJ1-2; D gene: .
CDR3 protein: CASSPGAPSYEQYF; CDR3 DNA: TGTGCCAGCTCACCAGGGGCGCCCTCCTACGAGCAGTACTTC; V gene: TRBV18; clone size: .; J gene: TRBJ2-7; D gene: .
CDR3 protein: CASSLRLEGQPQHF; CDR3 DNA: TGTGCCAGCAGTTTAAGGTTGGAGGGCCAGCCCCAGCATTTT; V gene: TRBV28; clone size: .; J gene: TRBJ1-5; D gene: .
CDR3 protein: CASSPTGTRAYEQYF; CDR3 DNA: TGTGCCAGCAGCCCCACCGGGACTAGGGCCTACGAGCAGTACTTC; V gene: TRBV14; clone size: .; J gene: TRBJ2-7; D gene: TRBD2
CDR3 protein: CASSTTGTSLNEQFF; CDR3 DNA: TGTGCCAGCAGTACTACAGGGACTAGTCTAAATGAGCAGTTCTTC; V gene: TRBV6-5; clone size: .; J gene: TRBJ2-1; D gene: TRBD2
CDR3 protein: CASSGERTEAFF; CDR3 DNA: TGTGCCAGCAGTGGGGAGCGCACTGAAGCTTTCTTT; V gene: TRBV2; clone size: .; J gene: TRBJ1-1; D gene: .
CDR3 protein: CALEGTGGEGPQHF; CDR3 DNA: TGTGCCTTGGAAGGGACAGGGGGCGAGGGTCCCCAGCATTTT; V gene: TRBV30; clone size: .; J gene: TRBJ1-5; D gene: TRBD1
CDR3 protein: CASSQFMTGVNAQHF; CDR3 DNA: TGTGCCAGCAGCCAATTTATGACAGGGGTTAATGCCCAGCATTTT; V gene: TRBV7-2; clone size: .; J gene: TRBJ1-5; D gene: TRBD1
CDR3 protein: CASSVGTGTSEQFF; CDR3 DNA: TGTGCCAGCAGTGTCGGGACAGGGACAAGTGAGCAGTTCTTC; V gene: TRBV6-4; clone size: .; J gene: TRBJ2-1; D gene: TRBD1
CDR3 protein: CASSPFPTGRRGETQYF; CDR3 DNA: TGTGCCAGCAGCCCATTCCCGACAGGGCGGCGGGGTGAGACCCAGTACTTC; V gene: TRBV7-2; clone size: .; J gene: TRBJ2-5; D gene: .
CDR3 protein: CASSLGLAINEQFF; CDR3 DNA: TGTGCCAGCAGCTTGGGGCTAGCGATCAATGAGCAGTTCTTC; V gene: TRBV7-3; clone size: once; J gene: TRBJ2-1; D gene: .
CDR3 protein: CASSPLGDSNQPQHF; CDR3 DNA: TGTGCCAGCTCACCACTCGGAGATAGCAATCAGCCCCAGCATTTT; V gene: TRBV18; clone size: .; J gene: TRBJ1-5; D gene: .
CDR3 protein: CASRSGSSFDEQFF; CDR3 DNA: TGTGCCAGCAGGAGCGGGAGCTCCTTCGATGAGCAGTTCTTC; V gene: TRBV7-2; clone size: .; J gene: TRBJ2-1; D gene: TRBD2